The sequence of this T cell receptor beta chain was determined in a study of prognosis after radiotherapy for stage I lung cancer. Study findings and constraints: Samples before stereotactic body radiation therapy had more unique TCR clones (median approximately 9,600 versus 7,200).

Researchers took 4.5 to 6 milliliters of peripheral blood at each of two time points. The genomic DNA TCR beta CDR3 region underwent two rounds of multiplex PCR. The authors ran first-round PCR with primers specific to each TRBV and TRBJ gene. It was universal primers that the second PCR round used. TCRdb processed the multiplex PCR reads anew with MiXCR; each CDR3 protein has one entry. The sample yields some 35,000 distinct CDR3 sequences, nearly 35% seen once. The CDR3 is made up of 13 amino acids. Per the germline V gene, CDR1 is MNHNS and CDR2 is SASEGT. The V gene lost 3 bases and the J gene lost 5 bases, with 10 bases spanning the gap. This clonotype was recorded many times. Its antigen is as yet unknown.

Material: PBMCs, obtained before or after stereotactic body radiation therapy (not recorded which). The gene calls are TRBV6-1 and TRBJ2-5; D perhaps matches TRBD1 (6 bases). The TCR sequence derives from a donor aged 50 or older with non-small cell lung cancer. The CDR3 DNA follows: TGTGCCAGCAGTGACTGGCAGGGGGAGACCCAGTACTTC. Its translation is CASSDWQGETQYF.